The clone carrying this T cell receptor (beta chain) was counted at least ten times. Its antigen is not known. Researchers attached unique molecular identifiers to individual cDNA molecules. TCRdb called the 5' RACE reads again in MiXCR, with one record for every CDR3 protein. The table records roughly 60,000 distinct CDR3 sequences, 7% to 8% of them present only once. CDR1 DFQATT and CDR2 SNEGSKA come from the germline V gene (reference sequence). The CDR3 contains 13 residues. V was cut by 4 bases and J by 5 bases, with 12 bases left in between. This record belongs to a study of early T cells in non-severe SARS-CoV-2 infection. Study-wide results and caveats: Matching results from VDJdb favored anti-spike CD8 responses, leaving private and CD4 specificities undetected.

The chain joins TRBV20-1 to TRBJ1-5, with a weak D call TRBD1 (6 bases). The sample consisted of whole blood. The source of this sequence is an adult who was a healthcare worker with PCR-confirmed SARS-CoV-2 infection or an uninfected control (not recorded which). CDR3 loop: CSATDSSDQPQHF. The CDR3 DNA follows: TGCAGTGCTACGGACAGCAGCGATCAGCCCCAGCATTTT.